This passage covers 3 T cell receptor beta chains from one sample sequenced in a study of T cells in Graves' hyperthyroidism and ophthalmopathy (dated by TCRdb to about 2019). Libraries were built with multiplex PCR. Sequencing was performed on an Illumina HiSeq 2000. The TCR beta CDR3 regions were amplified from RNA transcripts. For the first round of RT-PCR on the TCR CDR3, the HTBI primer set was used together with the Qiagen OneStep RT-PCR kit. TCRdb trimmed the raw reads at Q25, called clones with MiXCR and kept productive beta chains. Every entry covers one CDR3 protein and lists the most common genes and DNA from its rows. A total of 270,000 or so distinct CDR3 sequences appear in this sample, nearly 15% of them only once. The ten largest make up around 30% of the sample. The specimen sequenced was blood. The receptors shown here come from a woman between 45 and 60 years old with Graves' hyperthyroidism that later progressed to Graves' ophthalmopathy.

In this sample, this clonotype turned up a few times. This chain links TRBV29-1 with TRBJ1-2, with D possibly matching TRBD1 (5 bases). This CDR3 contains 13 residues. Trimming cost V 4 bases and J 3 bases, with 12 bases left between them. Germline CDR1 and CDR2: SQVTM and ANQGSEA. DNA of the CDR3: TGCAGCGTTGGGGGGGGGACTGACTATGGCTACACCTTC. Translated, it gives CSVGGGTDYGYTF.

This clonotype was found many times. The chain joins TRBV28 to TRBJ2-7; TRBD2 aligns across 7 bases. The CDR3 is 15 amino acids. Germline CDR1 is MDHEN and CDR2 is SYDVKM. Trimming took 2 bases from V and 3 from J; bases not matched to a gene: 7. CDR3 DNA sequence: TGTGCCAGCAGTTTAATTTCTAGCGGCCGCTACGAGCAGTACTTC. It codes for CASSLISSGRYEQYF.

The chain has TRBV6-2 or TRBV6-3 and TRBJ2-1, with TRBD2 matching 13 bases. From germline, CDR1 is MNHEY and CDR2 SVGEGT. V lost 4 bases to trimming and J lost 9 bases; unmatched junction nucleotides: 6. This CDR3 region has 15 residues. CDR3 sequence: CASSSGLAGNPEQFF. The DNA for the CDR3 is TGTGCCAGCAGTTCGGGACTAGCGGGAAACCCTGAGCAGTTCTTC.